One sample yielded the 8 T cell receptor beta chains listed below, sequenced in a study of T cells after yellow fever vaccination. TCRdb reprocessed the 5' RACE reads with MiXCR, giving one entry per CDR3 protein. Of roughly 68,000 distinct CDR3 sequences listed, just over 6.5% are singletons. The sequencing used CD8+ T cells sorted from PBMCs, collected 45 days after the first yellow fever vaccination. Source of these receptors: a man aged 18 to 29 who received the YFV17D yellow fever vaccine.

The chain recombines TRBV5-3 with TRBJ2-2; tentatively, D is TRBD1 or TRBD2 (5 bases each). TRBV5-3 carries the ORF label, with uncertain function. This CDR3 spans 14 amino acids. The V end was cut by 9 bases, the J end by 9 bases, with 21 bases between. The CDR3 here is CAMSPGGKGWELFF. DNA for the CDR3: TGTGCCATGAGCCCTGGGGGTAAAGGCTGGGAGCTGTTTTTT.

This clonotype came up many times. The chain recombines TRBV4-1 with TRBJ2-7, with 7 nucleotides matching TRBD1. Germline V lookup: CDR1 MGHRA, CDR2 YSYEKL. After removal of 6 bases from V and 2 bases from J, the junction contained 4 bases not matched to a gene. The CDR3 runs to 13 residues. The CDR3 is CASSTDRAYEQYF. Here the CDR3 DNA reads TGCGCCAGCAGTACAGACAGGGCCTACGAGCAGTACTTC.

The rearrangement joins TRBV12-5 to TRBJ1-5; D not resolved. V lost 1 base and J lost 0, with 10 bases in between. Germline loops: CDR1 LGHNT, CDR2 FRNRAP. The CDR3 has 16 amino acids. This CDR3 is CASGLAQLYSNQPQHF. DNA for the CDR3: TGTGCTAGTGGTTTGGCCCAGTTATATAGCAATCAGCCCCAGCATTTT. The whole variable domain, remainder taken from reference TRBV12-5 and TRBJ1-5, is DARVTQTPRHKVTEMGQEVTMRCQPILGHNTVFWYRQTMMQGLELLAYFRNRAPLDDSGMPKDRFSAEMPDATLATLKIQPSEPRDSAVYFCASGLAQLYSNQPQHFGDGTRLSIL.

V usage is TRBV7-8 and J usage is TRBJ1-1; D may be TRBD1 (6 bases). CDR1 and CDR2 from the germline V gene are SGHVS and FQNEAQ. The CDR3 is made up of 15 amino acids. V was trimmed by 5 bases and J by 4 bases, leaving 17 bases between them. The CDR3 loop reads CASSPGRGKGTEAFF. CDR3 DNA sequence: TGTGCCAGCAGCCCAGGGAGGGGGAAGGGCACTGAAGCTTTCTTT.

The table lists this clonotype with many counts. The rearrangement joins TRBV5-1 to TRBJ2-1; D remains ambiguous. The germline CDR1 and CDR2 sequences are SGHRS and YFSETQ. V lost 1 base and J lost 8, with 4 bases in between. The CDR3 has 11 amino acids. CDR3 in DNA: TGCGCCAGCAGCTTGAGTTATGAGCAGTTCTTC. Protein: CASSLSYEQFF.

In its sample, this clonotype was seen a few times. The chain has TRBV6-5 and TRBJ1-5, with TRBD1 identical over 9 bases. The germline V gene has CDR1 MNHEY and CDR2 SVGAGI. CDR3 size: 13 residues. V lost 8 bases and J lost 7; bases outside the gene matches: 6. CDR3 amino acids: CASRGQGGQPQHF. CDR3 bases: TGTGCCAGCCGGGGACAGGGCGGCCAGCCCCAGCATTTT.

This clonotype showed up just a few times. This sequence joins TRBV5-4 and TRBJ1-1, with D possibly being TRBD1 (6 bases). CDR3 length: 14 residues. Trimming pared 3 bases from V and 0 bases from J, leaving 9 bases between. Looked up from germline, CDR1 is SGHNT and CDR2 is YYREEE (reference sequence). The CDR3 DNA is TGTGCCAGCAGCTGGGGGGCATTGAACACTGAAGCTTTCTTT. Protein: CASSWGALNTEAFF. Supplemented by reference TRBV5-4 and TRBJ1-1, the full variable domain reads ETGVTQSPTHLIKTRGQQVTLRCSSQSGHNTVSWYQQALGQGPQFIFQYYREEENGRGNFPPRFSGLQFPNYSSELNVNALELDDSALYLCASSWGALNTEAFFGQGTRLTVV.

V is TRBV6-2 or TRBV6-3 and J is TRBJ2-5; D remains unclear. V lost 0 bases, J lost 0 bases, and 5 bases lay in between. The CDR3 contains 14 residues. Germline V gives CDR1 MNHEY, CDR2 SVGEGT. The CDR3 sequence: CASSYSHNQETQYF. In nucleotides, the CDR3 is TGTGCCAGCAGTTACTCGCACAACCAAGAGACCCAGTACTTC.